This TCR beta chain was documented in a study of metastatic and nonmetastatic thyroid tumors. From germline, CDR1 is LNHDA and CDR2 SQIVND (reference sequence). The CDR3 has 15 residues. The V end lost 8 bases, the J end lost 8 bases, and 22 bases lay between the germline ends. TCRdb recomputed clones from the PCR reads via MiXCR. The sample records some 22,000 clones, approximately 21% being singletons. Each patient went into thyroid surgery without having received any treatment. The sequence was collected from a male donor with papillary thyroid cancer or a benign thyroid nodule (not recorded which). Some clones in this sample may be carry-over from other donors' samples. The source material was blood. This chain connects TRBV19 to TRBJ2-1, with D possibly being TRBD2 (6 bases). The DNA of the CDR3 is TGTGCCAGTTCCCACGGACTATCGGACACTGATGAGCAGTTCTTC. This gives the protein CASSHGLSDTDEQFF. The whole variable domain, remainder taken from reference TRBV19 and TRBJ2-1, is DGGITQSPKYLFRKEGQNVTLSCEQNLNHDAMYWYRQDPGQGLRLIYYSQIVNDFQKGDIAEGYSVSREKKESFPLTVTSAQKNPTAFYLCASSHGLSDTDEQFFGPGTRLTVL.